A single T cell receptor (beta chain) is shown here with its context. This clone's antigen is unknown. Within one base of it there is no much larger clone, and no base qualities were kept. This record belongs to a study of T cell responses to AZD1222 COVID-19 vaccine (dated by TCRdb to 2020 to 2023). Turning to the overall study: Because spike-specific TCR depth and breadth did not differ between the two schedules, AZD1222 recipients who got a second dose at roughly 4 weeks were pooled with those who got a second dose at roughly 12 weeks. Trial participants were enrolled into age subgroups of 18-55, 56-69 and 70-plus years, which contained about 150, 27 and 61 TCR-sequenced participants, respectively. TCR sequencing was performed for about 250 trial participants, of whom about 200 were given two doses of AZD1222 and approximately 25 were given two doses of MenACWY control vaccine.

Overall study outcomes, separate from this receptor: Because no day 14 peak-response samples were available, repertoires were characterized only after the peak T cell response. Conclusions about previously exposed vaccinees are limited, since just five to seven AZD1222 recipients were seropositive for SARS-CoV-2 at baseline. Most participants were white British and females outnumbered males, and the authors suggested that clonal diversity may have been underestimated. After two AZD1222 doses, spike-specific TCR breadth and depth were significantly higher than at day 0 and than in MenACWY recipients. CD4 TCRs associated with the vaccine covered the entire spike protein, and the dominant responses were in regions 160-218 and 743-854. The 56-69-year group was small, and its depth increase did not reach significance, likely because of low power. Nearly half of unique spike-specific TCRs reportedly recognized epitopes outside regions mutated in the B.1.351 and B.1.1.7 variants.

Explained via the paper, the time point label denotes: baseline before first vaccination. Samples from vaccinated people were obtained from the UK trials COV001 and COV002, which included a single-blind randomized controlled phase 2/3 trial of AZD1222 (ChAdOx1 nCoV-19) in healthy adults. For TCRbeta chain sequencing, PBMC samples from trial participants were taken at day 0 and at day 28 after the second dose. The CDR3 regions of human TCRbeta chains were subjected to immunosequencing. Processing in the source paper ran as follows. Repertoire TCRs were checked for matches against a reference library of SARS-CoV-2-specific TCRs that had been generated using the MIRA antigen-specificity platform. Breadth was defined as the fraction of unique TCRs that were SARS-CoV-2-associated. Depth was defined as the fraction of total T cells that were SARS-CoV-2-associated. Using the MIRA data, every spike-specific TCR was mapped to the spike region that the TCR reacted to and assigned to either a CD4 or a CD8 class. Log10-transformed breadth and depth values were compared by one-way ANOVA with Sidak's multiple comparisons tests. The clones in this table, taken by TCRdb from immuneACCESS, are in-frame only. Not every clone is retained; where verified, under half of the shortfall comes from an unresolved V gene, and the cause of the rest is unknown. D and trimming come from the DNA, and the V and J calls and clone size come from that table. In all, the sample holds approximately 100,000 clones, and about 89% of those were seen once. The ten largest account for 16% of the sample.

The CDR1 and CDR2 encoded by the germline V gene (reference sequence) are GTSNPN and SVGIG. From the cysteine through the phenylalanine, the CDR3 covers 14 amino acids. CDR3 DNA is the only sequence kept; it has 42 bases, read in frame from the first base. Relative to germline, V is missing 4 bases and J is missing 4 bases, with 3 bases of the junction outside any gene match. The chain links TRBV30 with TRBJ2-2; 10 bases in the middle match TRBD2. Here the sequenced sample was peripheral blood, taken on day 0 of AZD1222 vaccination. This receptor was obtained from an adult in good health. At the DNA level, the sequence is TGTGCCTGGACTAGCGGGAGCGGCACCGGGGAGCTGTTTTTT. This yields the protein CAWTSGSGTGELFF. The CDR3 plus the reference TRBV30 and TRBJ2-2 genes for the other parts give the full variable domain: SQTIHQWPATLVQPVGSPLSLECTVEGTSNPNLYWYRQAAGRGLQLLFYSVGIGQISSEVPQNLSASRPQDRQFILSSKKLLLSDSGFYLCAWTSGSGTGELFFGEGSRLTVL.